This is a list of T cell receptor beta chains from one sample in a study of T cells in Graves' hyperthyroidism and ophthalmopathy. TCRdb reprocessed the multiplex PCR reads via MiXCR and lists one record per CDR3 protein. The repertoire has approximately 320,000 distinct CDR3 sequences, roughly 15% of them found once; the top ten carry around 33%. Material for sequencing was blood. These receptors were taken from a man under 40 with Graves' hyperthyroidism. Both conserved end residues are part of each CDR3. A D gene is named only where the DNA matches it firmly. Size is omitted from some rows. Given values are once, few, many or a class for expanded clones.

clone_size	v_call	d_call	j_call	cdr3_length	cdr3_nt	cdr3_aa
NA	TRBV19	TRBD1	TRBJ1-3	15	TGTGCCAGTAGACCACCGACAGGGGCCGGAAACACCATATATTTT	CASRPPTGAGNTIYF
many	TRBV3-1	NA	TRBJ1-2	11	TGTGCCAGCAGCCAGGTTGGGGGCTACACCTTC	CASSQVGGYTF
many	TRBV11-2	NA	TRBJ2-2	12	TGTGCCAGTAGAACGGATTTAGGGGAGCTGTTTTTT	CASRTDLGELFF
NA	TRBV28	TRBD1	TRBJ1-2	14	TGTGCCAGCAGTACCTCAGGGGGCGGCTATGGCCACACCTTC	CASSTSGGGYGHTF
few	TRBV15	NA	TRBJ1-1	13	TGTGCCACCTCTATCTACAGGAACACTGAAGCTTTCTTT	CATSIYRNTEAFF
many	TRBV20-1	TRBD1	TRBJ2-7	17	TGCAGTGCTAGAGATCCACAGGGGACAGGGGCAACCTACGAGCAGTACTTC	CSARDPQGTGATYEQYF
many	TRBV12-3/TRBV12-4	NA	TRBJ1-3	15	TGTGCCAGCAGTTTCGGCGGACTCTCTGGAAACACCATATATTTT	CASSFGGLSGNTIYF
NA	TRBV5-1	TRBD1	TRBJ2-4	14	TGCGCCAGTCGGCCTCCGGGACAGCAAAACATTCAGTACTTC	CASRPPGQQNIQYF
NA	TRBV5-1	NA	TRBJ1-6	14	TGCGCCAGCAGCTTGGAGGGGGGTAATTCACCCCTCCACTTT	CASSLEGGNSPLHF
many	TRBV20-1	TRBD2	TRBJ2-3	14	TGCAGTGCTAGAGATAGACGGGGGGAAGATACGCAGTATTTT	CSARDRRGEDTQYF